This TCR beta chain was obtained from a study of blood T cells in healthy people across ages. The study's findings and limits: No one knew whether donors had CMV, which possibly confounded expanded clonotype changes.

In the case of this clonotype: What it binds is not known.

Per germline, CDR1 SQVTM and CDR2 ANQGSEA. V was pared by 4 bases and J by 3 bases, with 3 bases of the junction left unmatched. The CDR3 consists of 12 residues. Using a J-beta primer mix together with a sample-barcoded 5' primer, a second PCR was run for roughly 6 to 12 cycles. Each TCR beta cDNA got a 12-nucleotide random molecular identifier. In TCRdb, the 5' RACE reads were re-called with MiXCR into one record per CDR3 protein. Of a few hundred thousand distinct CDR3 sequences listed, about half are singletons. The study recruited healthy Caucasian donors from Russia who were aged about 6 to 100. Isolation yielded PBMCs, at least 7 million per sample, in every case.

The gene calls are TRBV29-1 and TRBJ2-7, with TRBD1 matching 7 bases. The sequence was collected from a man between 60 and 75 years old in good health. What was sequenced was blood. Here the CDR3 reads CSVGQGVYEQYF. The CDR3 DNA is TGCAGCGTTGGGCAGGGGGTCTACGAGCAGTACTTC.